This T cell receptor beta chain originates from a study of beta chain features in type 1 diabetes. General observations from the study: For Type 1 diabetes patients, all four CD4+ subsets carried TCRB CDR3s that were moderately but significantly shorter.

This clone turned up a few times. Its antigen is not known. The sequenced template was cDNA made from the entire isolated RNA. Samples of naive, central memory and regulatory T cells yielded a mean of around 4 million reads. Assay: immunoSEQ multiplex PCR; the TCRdb copy retains only in-frame clones and omits some. The table records hundreds of thousands of clones, roughly 31% of them present only once. The V gene lost 1 base and the J gene lost 6 bases, with 6 bases spanning the gap. The CDR3 runs to 11 residues. Per germline, CDR1 SQVTM and CDR2 ANQGSEA. This chain connects TRBV29-1 to TRBJ1-2; D is undetermined. The sequence was collected from a man between 18 and 29 years old in good health. The sequenced sample consisted of naive CD4+ T cells from blood. The CDR3 DNA reads TGCAGCGTTGAAGTGGGGAATGGCTACACCTTC. Protein sequence: CSVEVGNGYTF.